The 12 T cell receptor beta chains reported below all come from one sample, sequenced in a study of regulatory T cells in long-lasting Graves disease. Arm-PCR with iRepertoire HTBI primers amplified the CDR3 regions for these TCR beta libraries. TCRdb reprocessed the multiplex PCR reads via MiXCR and lists one record per CDR3 protein. The sample holds a few hundred thousand distinct CDR3 sequences, approximately 22% seen once. Time point of the sample: persistent/refractory GD, antithyroid drugs over 5 years with positive TRAb. PBMC-derived RNA was used for the TCR library. Specimen: peripheral blood mononuclear cells (PBMCs), collected when the disease was refractory, from a patient treated with antithyroid drugs. These TCRs come from a female donor with Graves disease.

Ten or more counts support this clonotype. The CDR3 here is CSASGGLGDEQYF. CDR3 DNA sequence: TGCAGTGCTAGTGGGGGGTTGGGGGACGAGCAGTACTTC. This chain joins TRBV20-1 and TRBJ2-7, with D maybe TRBD2 (6 bases). This CDR3 is 13 amino acids long. Germline V gene sequence: CDR1 DFQATT, CDR2 SNEGSKA (reference sequence). Trimming pared 3 bases from V and 5 bases from J, leaving 14 bases between.

This clonotype has just a few counts. This chain uses TRBV5-1 with TRBJ2-5; D remains unclear. V lost 4 bases and J lost 4, with 17 bases in between. This CDR3 contains 15 residues. Germline lookup yields CDR1 SGHRS and CDR2 YFSETQ. In nucleotides, the CDR3 is TGCGCCAGCAGCGTAATTAGGAAAGGGCGAGAGACCCAGTACTTC. Its protein product is CASSVIRKGRETQYF.

This clonotype was counted ten times or more. The V call is TRBV28, the J call TRBJ2-7, with D perhaps TRBD1 (5 bases). V lost 9 bases and J 0 bases, leaving 12 bases between the germline ends. CDR1 and CDR2 (germline): MDHEN, SYDVKM. The CDR3 runs 13 residues. The CDR3 coding sequence is TGTGCCAGTTATCAGGGTCCCTCCTACGAGCAGTACTTC. Its translation is CASYQGPSYEQYF.

This clonotype was detected once. The chain uses TRBV6-1 and TRBJ2-5; D uncertain. This CDR3 region has 12 residues. Germline CDR1 is MNHNS and CDR2 is SASEGT. V lost 7 bases to trimming and J lost 6 bases, with 12 bases between them. DNA of the CDR3: TGTGCCAGCACTAACCGAGGTCAGACCCAGTACTTC. Its translation: CASTNRGQTQYF.

This clonotype was seen ten or more times. This chain links TRBV6-1 with TRBJ1-5; D is possibly TRBD1 (6 bases). This CDR3 comprises 18 residues. V lost 5 bases to trimming and J lost 2 bases, with 22 bases between them. Germline V lookup: CDR1 MNHNS, CDR2 SASEGT. The CDR3 spells CASSKDLRGGFGNQPQHF. In DNA, the CDR3 is TGTGCCAGCAGTAAGGACCTAAGGGGGGGCTTTGGCAATCAGCCCCAGCATTTT.

This clonotype has a count of ten or more. This rearrangement joins TRBV27 to TRBJ1-1; possibly TRBD1 for D (5 bases). V lost 1 base and J 6 bases, leaving 9 bases between the germline ends. This CDR3 spans 13 amino acids. Germline V gene lookup returns CDR1 MNHEY and CDR2 SMNVEV (reference sequence). The CDR3 sequence is CASSLYGGAEAFF. Here the CDR3 DNA reads TGTGCCAGCAGTTTATATGGGGGTGCTGAAGCTTTCTTT.

The chain uses TRBV29-1 and TRBJ2-3; 11 bases are shared with TRBD2. The CDR3 is made up of 14 amino acids. V shed 4 bases, J shed 3 bases, and the junction held 3 bases outside the gene matches. CDR1 SQVTM and CDR2 ANQGSEA come from the germline V gene. The CDR3: CSVGLAGGTDTQYF. In DNA, the CDR3 is TGCAGCGTTGGGCTAGCGGGAGGTACAGATACGCAGTATTTT.

This chain joins TRBV27 and TRBJ2-3, with D unclear. V was clipped by 2 bases and J by 3 bases, with 12 bases between them. Germline CDR1 and CDR2: MNHEY and SMNVEV (reference sequence). This CDR3 has 15 amino acids. The CDR3 here is CASSLRLGRTDTQYF. The CDR3, as DNA: TGTGCCAGCAGTTTACGCCTGGGTCGGACAGATACGCAGTATTTT.

This clonotype was counted only a few times. This chain joins TRBV4-1 and TRBJ2-7; D remains ambiguous. The germline CDR1 and CDR2 sequences are MGHRA and YSYEKL. V was pared by 2 bases and J by 2 bases, with 7 bases between. This CDR3 is built from 13 residues. The CDR3 nucleotides are TGCGCCAGCAGCCAATGGGAAACCTACGAGCAGTACTTC. Protein sequence: CASSQWETYEQYF.

On this clonotype: The junction and the germline gene differ at one end; a read error may be behind it. The chain carries TRBV19 and TRBJ1-5; 9 bases are shared with TRBD1. In germline, CDR1 is LNHDA, CDR2 SQIVND (reference sequence). The CDR3 covers 15 residues. The CDR3 loop is CASSISTGGNQLQHF. The CDR3 coding sequence is TGTGCCAGTAGTATATCGACAGGGGGGAATCAGCTCCAGCATTTT.

The chain carries TRBV4-1 and TRBJ2-5, with D perhaps given as TRBD1 or TRBD2 (5 bases each). The germline V gene encodes CDR1 MGHRA and CDR2 YSYEKL. The CDR3 is 15 residues long. The V end was cut by 4 bases, the J end by 2 bases, with 14 bases between. The CDR3 loop is CASSRPGRKQETQYF. The CDR3 DNA reads as TGCGCCAGCAGCCGACCGGGACGGAAACAAGAGACCCAGTACTTC.

The chain recombines TRBV28 with TRBJ1-1; 10 bases match TRBD1. The CDR3 has 16 amino acids. Germline CDR1 and CDR2: MDHEN and SYDVKM. The J segment lost 3 bases and the V segment lost 4 bases, leaving 8 bases of the junction unmatched. The CDR3 region has the DNA TGTGCCAGCAGTTGGGGACAGGGGCCTTCGGACACTGAAGCTTTCTTT. Translating it yields CASSWGQGPSDTEAFF.